This T cell receptor (beta chain) emerged from a study of T-cell memory formation after mild COVID-19 (dated by TCRdb to about 2021). In the study overall: TCR sequence clusters from the two donors were found to be largely donor specific. T-cell clones expanding and contracting after mild COVID-19 in a couple of donors were tracked by longitudinal TCRalpha and TCRbeta repertoire sequencing. Two young, previously healthy adult volunteers made up the cohort, one male and one female. Here is what the overall study found, with its caveats: The study covered only two mild cases, and larger cohorts including severe cases with pre-infection samples were considered necessary. Some responding clones were found in pre-infection memory, which suggests that pre-existing cross-reactive memory T cells took part in the SARS-CoV-2 response. SARS-CoV-2 specificity was not confirmed for the second-wave clones peaking on day 37. From day 15 to 85, contracting clones showed balanced CD4/CD8 phenotypes, whereas a second wave of clones that expanded from day 15 to 37 leaned towards CD4+. Contracting CD4+ clones appeared mostly in the CM and EM memory subsets, whereas CD8+ clones were enriched in EMRA.

Ficoll-Paque density gradient centrifugation was the method used to isolate PBMCs. The data were produced on an Illumina NovaSeq 6000. TCRalpha and TCRbeta cDNA libraries were built by 5'RACE with constant-segment primers, adding sample barcodes and unique molecular identifiers. Trizol reagent was used to extract RNA from every sample. The libraries were amplified in two PCR steps, and the second step added a second sample barcode and Illumina TruSeq adapters. The libraries were sequenced on an Illumina NovaSeq using 2 x 150 bp paired-end reads. In the authors' own workflow: Reads were demultiplexed and collapsed into UMI-guided consensus sequences with migec v1.2.7. Using mixcr v2.1.11, UMI consensuses were aligned to TRA and TRB V and J templates and then assembled into clonotypes. Clonotypes were classified as expanded or contracted when called significant by both edgeR and NoisET, with noise models trained on biological replicates. edgeR calls used a false discovery rate-adjusted p below 0.01 and a log2 fold-change threshold of 1. PCA with hierarchical clustering of max-normalized trajectories of the 1000 most abundant clonotypes was used as exploratory dynamics analysis. The CD4 or CD8 phenotype of responding clones was assigned using the separately sequenced CD4+ and CD8+ repertoires. Starting from the raw public reads, TCRdb applied fastp trimming at Q25, assembled clones with MiXCR and retained in-frame beta chains. Duplicate CDR3 protein sequences are folded into a single record with the most common DNA and genes. TCRdb, rather than the study authors, made the V and J calls. The sample table records about 390,000 distinct CDR3 sequences; about 21% of these occur just once. 9.5% to 15% of the sample comes from the top ten.

On this clonotype: Its antigen is not yet known. No much larger clone is present one base from it, and per-base qualities are unavailable.

The germline V and J ends show losses of 3 bases and 8 bases respectively, and no gene match explains 10 bases of the junction. CDR1 SGHRS and CDR2 YFSETQ were looked up in the germline V gene. The cysteine opens and the phenylalanine closes a CDR3 of 15 amino acids. Of the read, only the CDR3 DNA is kept; its 45 bases are in frame from base 1. Recombination connected TRBV5-1 to TRBJ2-3, and TRBD1 matches 9 of the central bases. The sequence was collected from an adult woman who had mild COVID-19 (a few samples of this study predate the infection). The sample titles of this study are shuffled in the database, so cell type and time point are left out; the donor was told from shared clones. The source material was PBMCs or a T cell subset sorted from them (not recorded which). The sequenced DNA: TGCGCCAGCAGCTCGGGACAGGGCTTGGTTGGTACGCAGTATTTT. It specifies CASSSGQGLVGTQYF.